Presented here are 27 T cell receptor beta chains from one specimen sequenced in a study of blood T cell repertoires in COVID-19. Here immunoSEQ multiplex PCR was the method, and the copy in TCRdb shows in-frame clones only, minus some. The table has roughly 250,000 clones, 83% seen once. Sequenced sample: peripheral blood. The receptors come from a human donor in a cohort sampled during active COVID-19.

In DNA form, the CDR3 reads TGTGCCAGCAGCCAAGAGGACAGGGAAGCTTTCTTT. It encodes CASSQEDREAFF. The chain couples TRBV3-1 (or the pseudogene TRBV3-2) to TRBJ1-1, with 7 bases aligning to TRBD1. V shed 0 bases and J 8 bases; nucleotides not matched to a gene: 0. Germline V gene sequence: CDR1 LGHDT, CDR2 YNNKEL (reference sequence). The CDR3 contains 12 residues.

The V and J genes are TRBV11-2 and TRBJ2-1; 9 nucleotides align to TRBD1. Unmatched junction bases numbered 5, after V lost 6 bases and J lost 5 bases. Germline assignment: CDR1 SGHAT and CDR2 FQNNGV. The CDR3 is 14 residues long. CDR3 nucleotide sequence: TGTGCCAGCAGAAGGGGACAGGGTAACAATGAGCAGTTCTTC. The encoded protein is CASRRGQGNNEQFF.

The chain is built from TRBV19 and TRBJ1-5, with D perhaps TRBD1 (5 bases). Trimming pared 7 bases from V and 9 bases from J, leaving 22 bases between. CDR1 and CDR2 from the germline V gene are LNHDA and SQIVND (reference sequence). The CDR3 totals 15 residues. The DNA for the CDR3 is TGTGCCAGTACCGACCGGACCGCGGGGGTACGGCCCCAGCATTTT. Translated, it gives CASTDRTAGVRPQHF.

The chain is built from TRBV5-1 and TRBJ1-1; TRBD1 agrees at 11 bases. Germline trimming cut 5 bases from V and 1 base from J; bases unmatched to any gene: 7. This CDR3 has 16 amino acids. Germline V gene data show CDR1 as SGHRS and CDR2 as YFSETQ. The CDR3 is CASSRTGGAGNTEAFF. In DNA, the CDR3 is TGCGCCAGCAGTCGGACAGGGGGCGCCGGGAACACTGAAGCTTTCTTT.

This clone was detected only once. This chain joins TRBV9 and TRBJ2-2, with TRBD2 matching 8 bases. Losses at the gene ends were 0 bases for V and 6 bases for J; bases not matched to a gene: 4. Germline CDR1 is SGDLS and CDR2 is YYNGEE. The CDR3 is 15 residues long. The CDR3 loop reads CASSVEAGGSGELFF. The DNA of the CDR3 is TGTGCCAGCAGCGTAGAGGCGGGGGGATCCGGGGAGCTGTTTTTT.

This clone was seen once. This chain joins TRBV4-1 and TRBJ2-1; D unresolved. The V end lost 1 base, the J end lost 2 bases, and 9 bases lay between the germline ends. From germline, CDR1 is MGHRA and CDR2 YSYEKL. CDR3 length equals 15 residues. CDR3 residues: CASSQVFSPYNEQFF. Written as DNA, the CDR3 is TGCGCCAGCAGCCAAGTTTTTAGCCCCTACAATGAGCAGTTCTTC.

The rearrangement joins TRBV18 to TRBJ2-3, with 7 positions matching TRBD2. V dropped 0 bases and J dropped 1; count of bases not matched to a gene: 4. This CDR3 has 16 residues. CDR1 and CDR2 (germline): KGHSH, LQKENI. The CDR3 DNA sequence: TGTGCCAGCTCACCACCATTGGCGGGGGGCACAGATACGCAGTATTTT. It is translated as CASSPPLAGGTDTQYF.

The chain recombines TRBV28 with TRBJ1-2; D not resolved. Trimming removed 3 bases from V and 5 bases from J, with 7 bases in between. The CDR3 consists of 12 residues. From germline, CDR1 is MDHEN and CDR2 SYDVKM. The CDR3 sequence is CASSFYAYGYTF. CDR3 sequence (DNA): TGTGCCAGCAGTTTCTACGCGTATGGCTACACCTTC.

The chain couples TRBV7-8 to TRBJ1-6, with 9 bases identical to TRBD1. Germline CDR1 and CDR2: SGHVS and FQNEAQ. Trimming at V came to 5 bases and at J to 10 bases, leaving 15 bases not matched to a gene. The CDR3 totals 17 residues. CDR3 amino acids: CASSLAGTGPVGSPLHF. CDR3 nucleotide sequence: TGTGCCAGCAGCCTCGCCGGGACAGGGCCAGTAGGATCACCCCTCCACTTT.

The rearrangement links TRBV19 to TRBJ2-1; 11 nucleotides line up with TRBD2. The CDR3 extends over 16 amino acids. Per germline, CDR1 LNHDA and CDR2 SQIVND (reference sequence). V trimming: 4 bases; J trimming: 10 bases; junction bases outside the gene matches: 12. CDR3 sequence: CASSRLLAGGPKEQFF. In DNA form, the CDR3 reads TGTGCCAGTAGTAGACTATTAGCGGGAGGGCCTAAGGAGCAGTTCTTC. Combining the CDR3 with reference TRBV19 and TRBJ2-1 gives the whole variable domain DGGITQSPKYLFRKEGQNVTLSCEQNLNHDAMYWYRQDPGQGLRLIYYSQIVNDFQKGDIAEGYSVSREKKESFPLTVTSAQKNPTAFYLCASSRLLAGGPKEQFFGPGTRLTVL.

This chain connects TRBV5-6 to TRBJ2-1; TRBD2 is a possible D gene (6 bases). The V gene's germline CDR1 is SGHDT and CDR2 YYEEEE. V was clipped by 3 bases and J by 5 bases, with 9 bases between them. The CDR3 extends over 13 amino acids. This CDR3 reads CASSSGLNNEQFF. The CDR3 DNA reads TGTGCCAGCAGCTCGGGACTGAACAATGAGCAGTTCTTC.

This chain connects TRBV28 to TRBJ2-3, with 9 bases fitting TRBD2. The germline CDR1 and CDR2 sequences are MDHEN and SYDVKM. The CDR3 is 15 residues long. Trimming took 6 bases from V and 1 from J; bases not matched to a gene: 5. The CDR3 spells CASRGTSKRTDTQYF. CDR3 coding DNA: TGTGCCAGCAGGGGGACTAGCAAACGCACAGATACGCAGTATTTT.

The J gene is TRBJ2-7, the V gene TRBV2; 8 positions agree with TRBD1. The CDR3 has 15 residues. The germline gives CDR1 SNHLY, CDR2 FYNNEI. V lost 7 bases to trimming and J lost 5 bases; unmatched junction nucleotides: 13. The CDR3 spells CASTNGGTGRNEQYF. The CDR3 coding sequence is TGTGCCAGCACCAATGGTGGGACAGGTAGAAACGAGCAGTACTTC.

The chain couples TRBV27 to TRBJ1-2; D may be TRBD1 (5 bases). From germline, CDR1 is MNHEY and CDR2 SMNVEV (reference sequence). CDR3 length equals 14 residues. Trimming cost V 2 bases and J 4 bases, with 11 bases left between them. This CDR3 reads CASSLRGIGYGYTF. CDR3 bases: TGTGCCAGCAGTTTACGGGGGATCGGCTATGGCTACACCTTC.

This clone was found once. This rearrangement joins TRBV5-6 to TRBJ2-5; 12 bases agree with TRBD2. The V gene end was trimmed by 5 bases and the J gene end by 9 bases; junction bases not matched to a gene: 5. Germline lookup yields CDR1 SGHDT and CDR2 YYEEEE. This CDR3 comprises 13 residues. The CDR3, as DNA: TGTGCCAGCAGGCGAACTAGCGGGGGGTCCCAGTACTTC. Its protein is CASRRTSGGSQYF.

The sample holds a few counts of this clone. The rearrangement uses TRBV9 and TRBJ1-1; maybe TRBD1 (6 bases). This CDR3 contains 14 residues. Deletions cut 0 bases from V and 7 bases from J, with 13 bases between. The germline CDR1 and CDR2 sequences are SGDLS and YYNGEE. The CDR3 DNA reads TGTGCCAGCAGCGTAGTGGCAGGGGCTAGTGAAGCTTTCTTT. Protein product: CASSVVAGASEAFF.

This clone was found a few times. The chain employs TRBV29-1 and TRBJ2-3, with 7 bases lining up with TRBD1. CDR1 and CDR2 (germline): SQVTM, ANQGSEA. The CDR3 is made up of 16 amino acids. Unmatched junction bases numbered 13, after V lost 3 bases and J lost 4 bases. CDR3: CSVDGQHSQGADTQYF. CDR3 in DNA: TGCAGCGTTGATGGCCAGCACAGTCAGGGGGCAGATACGCAGTATTTT.

This clone was picked up one time. This rearrangement joins TRBV2 to TRBJ1-5; maybe TRBD1 (6 bases). The CDR3 totals 15 residues. V lost 6 bases and J lost 3, with 15 bases in between. Per germline, CDR1 SNHLY and CDR2 FYNNEI. CDR3 in amino acids: CASRLESGDNQPQHF. In DNA, the CDR3 is TGTGCCAGCAGATTAGAGTCAGGGGACAATCAGCCCCAGCATTTT.

This chain's CDR3 is CAIDSLYGYTF. The CDR3 nucleotides read TGTGCCATAGACAGTCTCTATGGCTACACCTTC. The chain couples TRBV10-3 to TRBJ1-2; tentatively, D is TRBD1 (5 bases). Looked up from germline, CDR1 is ENHRY and CDR2 is SYGVKD. This CDR3 comprises 11 residues. V was shortened by 9 bases and J by 4 bases, with 9 bases between the two germline ends.

This rearrangement joins TRBV7-9 to TRBJ2-3; 7 bases fit TRBD1. CDR1 and CDR2 from the germline V gene are SEHNR and FQNEAQ (reference sequence). After removal of 2 bases from V and 5 bases from J, the junction contained 4 bases not matched to a gene. The CDR3 runs to 14 residues. The DNA for the CDR3 is TGTGCCAGCAGCTTACCGGGACAGCTAGATACGCAGTATTTT. As protein: CASSLPGQLDTQYF.

The table lists this clone with a count of one. The chain joins TRBV7-6 to TRBJ1-2; 7 nucleotides agree with TRBD1. Germline CDR1 SGHVS, CDR2 FNYEAQ. The CDR3 runs to 21 residues. Trimming at V came to 5 bases and at J to 0 bases, leaving 24 bases not matched to a gene. For the CDR3, the DNA is TGTGCCAGCAGCCCCCTATTTCTGGACAGGACTCTTACCCTGCCTAACTATGGCTACACCTTC. Translating gives CASSPLFLDRTLTLPNYGYTF.

The CDR3 region is CSASNRRGQETQYF. The CDR3 DNA sequence: TGCAGTGCTAGTAATCGGCGGGGCCAAGAGACCCAGTACTTC. The gene calls are TRBV20-1 and TRBJ2-5, with D maybe TRBD2 (6 bases). CDR3 length: 14 amino acids. The V end lost 3 bases, the J end lost 1 base, and 12 bases lay between the germline ends. Germline V gene data show CDR1 as DFQATT and CDR2 as SNEGSKA (reference sequence).

The chain has TRBV7-9 and TRBJ1-2, with 7 bases fitting TRBD1. With 5 bases clipped from V and 8 bases from J, the junction kept 11 bases outside the gene matches. CDR1 SEHNR and CDR2 FQNEAQ come from the germline V gene (reference sequence). CDR3 length: 14 amino acids. DNA for the CDR3: TGTGCCAGCAGCCGAGGAGAGGGGGCGCGGGGCTACACCTTC. It is translated as CASSRGEGARGYTF. The complete variable domain, with remaining parts taken from reference TRBV7-9 and TRBJ1-2, reads DTGVSQNPRHKITKRGQNVTFRCDPISEHNRLYWYRQTLGQGPEFLTYFQNEAQLEKSRLLSDRFSAERPKGSFSTLEIQRTEQGDSAMYLCASSRGEGARGYTFGSGTRLTVV.

A single count supports this clone. DNA for the CDR3: TGTGCCAGCTCACAGGCTAGCGGTAAAGAGACCCAGTACTTC. This translates into CASSQASGKETQYF. This chain links TRBV18 with TRBJ2-5; 7 bases fit TRBD2. CDR1 is KGHSH, CDR2 LQKENI, per germline. This CDR3 is built from 14 residues. V trimming: 4 bases; J trimming: 3 bases; junction bases outside the gene matches: 5.

This clone has just a few counts. V and J are TRBV7-9 and TRBJ1-4; 7 nucleotides match TRBD1. The CDR3 runs to 13 residues. From germline, CDR1 is SEHNR and CDR2 FQNEAQ (reference sequence). The ends lost 6 bases at V and 11 bases at J; junction bases unmatched: 9. In DNA, the CDR3 is TGTGCCAGCAGTTTCGCGCAGGGGGAGAAACTGTTTTTT. Protein sequence: CASSFAQGEKLFF. Together with reference TRBV7-9 and TRBJ1-4, the CDR3 gives the full variable domain: DTGVSQNPRHKITKRGQNVTFRCDPISEHNRLYWYRQTLGQGPEFLTYFQNEAQLEKSRLLSDRFSAERPKGSFSTLEIQRTEQGDSAMYLCASSFAQGEKLFFGSGTQLSVL.

A few counts support this clone. The chain is built from TRBV10-2 and TRBJ1-3; 7 nucleotides match TRBD1. The CDR3 runs 15 residues. V lost 5 bases to trimming and J lost 1 base; unmatched junction nucleotides: 5. Germline assignment: CDR1 WSHSY and CDR2 SAAADI. The CDR3 DNA sequence: TGCGCCAGCAGTTCCGACAGGGCTTCTGGAAACACCATATATTTT. It translates to CASSSDRASGNTIYF.

The V and J genes are TRBV7-2 and TRBJ2-1, with D possibly TRBD1 on 5 matching bases. The ends were cut back, 1 base at V and 4 bases at J, with 11 bases in the middle. There are 15 residues in the CDR3. The germline CDR1 and CDR2 sequences are SGHTA and FQGNSA. CDR3: CASSLDTGTYNEQFF. The CDR3 DNA reads TGTGCCAGCAGCTTAGATACAGGAACTTACAATGAGCAGTTCTTC.